Shown below are 25 T cell receptor beta chains from a single sample sequenced in a study of T-cell reconstitution after alpha-beta-depleted transplantation in children. The TCRbeta library was prepared with unique molecular identifiers. TCRdb re-called the PCR reads through MiXCR, storing one row per CDR3 protein. Of around 100,000 distinct CDR3 sequences listed, 4.5% to 7.5% are singletons. The sample consisted of PBMCs, mostly from graft donor cells, taken 60 days after TCRalphabeta/CD19-depleted stem cell transplant. The receptors were gathered from a female patient aged 2-10 years who had a stem cell transplant for Fanconi anemia, so the T cells may come from the graft donor.

This clonotype was counted only a few times. The V call is TRBV5-1, the J call TRBJ2-2; 10 bases are a match to TRBD2. Trimming took 5 bases from V and 6 from J; bases not matched to a gene: 10. There are 16 residues in the CDR3. CDR1 SGHRS and CDR2 YFSETQ come from the germline V gene. The CDR3 is CASSPLGLADAGELFF. The CDR3 DNA is TGCGCCAGCAGTCCACTAGGACTAGCGGATGCCGGGGAGCTGTTTTTT.

This clonotype was observed a few times. This chain uses TRBV3-1 with TRBJ2-7; D possibly corresponds to TRBD2 (5 bases). From germline, CDR1 is LGHDT and CDR2 YNNKEL (reference sequence). Trimming shortened V by 0 bases and J by 2 bases, and 11 bases separated the two germline ends. The CDR3 is 15 residues long. CDR3 DNA: TGTGCCAGCAGCCAAGAAGCGGCAGTTCCCTACGAGCAGTACTTC. Translation: CASSQEAAVPYEQYF.

This clonotype was found many times. V is TRBV2 and J is TRBJ2-1; D not resolved. Germline V gives CDR1 SNHLY, CDR2 FYNNEI. Trimming pared 4 bases from V and 12 bases from J, leaving 22 bases between. The CDR3 runs 15 residues. The CDR3 DNA follows: TGTGCCAGCAGTGGATCCAGACACCTCTATTTCGGGCAGTTCTTC. Its protein product is CASSGSRHLYFGQFF. The complete variable domain, with remaining parts taken from reference TRBV2 and TRBJ2-1, reads EPEVTQTPSHQVTQMGQEVILRCVPISNHLYFYWYRQILGQKVEFLVSFYNNEISEKSEIFDDQFSVERPDGSNFTLKIRSTKLEDSAMYFCASSGSRHLYFGQFFGPGTRLTVL.

Ten or more counts support this clonotype. The chain has TRBV24-1 and TRBJ2-5; TRBD2 matches 11 bases. The J segment lost 5 bases and the V segment lost 4 bases, leaving 2 bases of the junction unmatched. This CDR3 is built from 14 residues. CDR1 is KGHDR, CDR2 SFDVKD, per germline. The CDR3 loop is CATSDRLAGETQYF. The CDR3 coding sequence is TGTGCCACCAGTGACAGACTAGCGGGGGAGACCCAGTACTTC.

The rearrangement uses TRBV3-1 and TRBJ2-7; 11 bases agree with TRBD2. V lost 3 bases, J lost 1 base, and 11 bases stayed unmatched. The length of the CDR3 is 18 residues. Germline CDR1 reads LGHDT; CDR2 reads YNNKEL (reference sequence). As DNA, the CDR3 is TGTGCCAGCAGCCACGGTCGCCTAGCGGGAGGTGTGTCCTACGAGCAGTACTTC. Translating gives CASSHGRLAGGVSYEQYF.

A few counts support this clonotype. The chain links TRBV5-5 to TRBJ1-2; possible D gene TRBD1, 6 bases. V lost 4 bases and J lost 0, with 13 bases in between. The CDR3 length is 15 residues. CDR1 is SGHKS, CDR2 YYEKEE, per germline (reference sequence). In DNA form, the CDR3 reads TGTGCCAGCAGCCTTTACAGGGCCACTAACTATGGCTACACCTTC. Translating it yields CASSLYRATNYGYTF. Variable domain in full (rest from reference TRBV5-5 and TRBJ1-2): DAGVTQSPTHLIKTRGQQVTLRCSPISGHKSVSWYQQVLGQGPQFIFQYYEKEERGRGNFPDRFSARQFPNYSSELNVNALLLGDSALYLCASSLYRATNYGYTFGSGTRLTVV.

This clonotype was observed at least ten times. The chain's CDR3 is CATSPTGFPLEQYF. In nucleotides, the CDR3 is TGTGCCACCAGCCCCACAGGATTCCCCCTCGAGCAGTACTTC. The gene calls are TRBV15 and TRBJ2-7; D perhaps matches TRBD1 (5 bases). From germline, CDR1 is LNHNV and CDR2 YYDKDF (reference sequence). The CDR3 is 14 residues long. The V and J ends lost 5 bases and 6 bases respectively, with 17 bases between them.

This clonotype was observed many times. V usage is TRBV28 and J usage is TRBJ2-5; D gene uncertain. Germline CDR1 and CDR2: MDHEN and SYDVKM. The CDR3 has 13 amino acids. Trimming stripped 6 bases from V and 2 bases from J, with 10 bases between. The CDR3 region has the DNA TGTGCCAGCAGGGGCAGCCCACAAGAGACCCAGTACTTC. Its protein product is CASRGSPQETQYF.

This clonotype was picked up a small number of times. This chain links TRBV7-2 with TRBJ1-2, with a tentative D call TRBD1 (6 bases). The CDR3 covers 15 residues. Trimming cost V 0 bases and J 3 bases, with 11 bases left between them. Germline lookup yields CDR1 SGHTA and CDR2 FQGNSA. CDR3 nucleotide sequence: TGTGCCAGCAGCTTAGCCGCAGGGGCGGACTATGGCTACACCTTC. Translation: CASSLAAGADYGYTF.

This clonotype was detected ten times or more. V usage is TRBV24-1 and J usage is TRBJ1-2, with 9 bases fitting TRBD1. The CDR3 runs to 14 residues. V dropped 4 bases and J dropped 8; count of bases not matched to a gene: 7. Germline CDR1 and CDR2: KGHDR and SFDVKD. CDR3 region: CATSDRDRVYGYTF. The CDR3 DNA sequence: TGTGCCACCAGTGACCGGGACAGGGTCTACGGCTACACCTTC.

This clonotype has a count of ten or more. The chain links TRBV3-1 to TRBJ2-1; D is uncertain. Germline V gene data show CDR1 as LGHDT and CDR2 as YNNKEL (reference sequence). The CDR3 covers 12 residues. V lost 3 bases and J lost 12, with 12 bases in between. The CDR3 sequence: CASSHYPQVQFF. For the CDR3, the DNA is TGTGCCAGCAGCCACTACCCTCAAGTGCAGTTCTTC.

This clonotype is labeled as medium-sized. The chain carries TRBV24-1 and TRBJ2-2; 8 bases agree with TRBD2. CDR3 length: 16 amino acids. V was clipped by 5 bases and J by 5 bases; unmatched bases: 9. Germline V gene sequence: CDR1 KGHDR, CDR2 SFDVKD. As DNA, the CDR3 is TGTGCCACCAGTGTAACGGGACTAGTTGGGACCGGGGAGCTGTTTTTT. This gives the protein CATSVTGLVGTGELFF.

This rearrangement joins TRBV27 to TRBJ2-1; 13 bases are shared with TRBD2. CDR1 MNHEY and CDR2 SMNVEV come from the germline V gene (reference sequence). Losses at the gene ends were 2 bases for V and 9 bases for J; bases not matched to a gene: 13. The CDR3 covers 18 residues. The CDR3 sequence is CASSLRPRTSGREGEQFF. In DNA form, the CDR3 reads TGTGCCAGCAGTTTACGTCCCAGGACTAGCGGGAGAGAGGGTGAGCAGTTCTTC.

In this sample, this clonotype turned up many times. This chain uses TRBV20-1 with TRBJ2-2; 7 bases align to TRBD2. There are 14 residues in the CDR3. CDR1 is DFQATT, CDR2 SNEGSKA, per germline (reference sequence). V lost 3 bases, J lost 5 bases, and 6 bases stayed unmatched. The CDR3 DNA sequence: TGCAGTGCTAGGACGGGAGGCGGTACCGGGGAGCTGTTTTTT. Amino acid sequence: CSARTGGGTGELFF.

The table lists this clonotype with many counts. The chain links TRBV7-6 to TRBJ2-1; 11 bases fit TRBD2. J was trimmed by 4 bases and V by 4 bases; bases with no gene match: 3. Germline values: CDR1 SGHVS, CDR2 FNYEAQ. The CDR3 consists of 15 residues. The CDR3: CASSSRLAGYNEQFF. The CDR3 DNA reads TGTGCCAGCAGCTCTAGACTAGCGGGGTACAATGAGCAGTTCTTC.

This clonotype appeared many times. The CDR3 loop is CASSHLINYEQYF. CDR3 bases: TGTGCCAGCAGTCATCTGATTAACTACGAGCAGTACTTC. The V call is TRBV6-2 or TRBV6-3, the J call TRBJ2-7; D ambiguous. The CDR3 is 13 residues long. Germline CDR1 reads MNHEY; CDR2 reads SVGEGT. The V end was cut by 5 bases, the J end by 3 bases, with 11 bases between.

This chain links TRBV5-1 with TRBJ2-1, with TRBD2 matching 11 bases. Germline V gene lookup returns CDR1 SGHRS and CDR2 YFSETQ. J gave up 2 bases and V 3 bases, and 4 bases lay outside the gene matches. The CDR3 has 16 amino acids. The CDR3 DNA is TGCGCCAGCAGCTCGGTAGCGGGAGGGACCTACAATGAGCAGTTCTTC. It codes for CASSSVAGGTYNEQFF.

This clonotype has at least ten counts. The J gene is TRBJ2-3, the V gene TRBV11-2; D not certain. Trimming took off 1 base at V and 6 bases at J, with 8 bases between the two ends. This CDR3 is built from 13 residues. Germline lookup yields CDR1 SGHAT and CDR2 FQNNGV. Here the CDR3 DNA reads TGTGCCAGCAGCTTAGGCCTCCTGGATACGCAGTATTTT. Translated: CASSLGLLDTQYF.

The table lists this clonotype with a few counts. Here the CDR3 DNA reads TGTGCCAGCAGCTTGGTCCGGACAGGGCTCTACAATGAGCAGTTCTTC. Amino acid sequence: CASSLVRTGLYNEQFF. V is TRBV5-5 and J is TRBJ2-1, with TRBD1 matching 8 bases. The germline V gene encodes CDR1 SGHKS and CDR2 YYEKEE (reference sequence). The V and J ends lost 0 bases and 3 bases, in that order; junction bases with no gene match: 5. The CDR3 extends over 16 amino acids. Using reference TRBV5-5 and TRBJ2-1 for the parts outside the CDR3, the full variable domain is DAGVTQSPTHLIKTRGQQVTLRCSPISGHKSVSWYQQVLGQGPQFIFQYYEKEERGRGNFPDRFSARQFPNYSSELNVNALLLGDSALYLCASSLVRTGLYNEQFFGPGTRLTVL.

This chain uses TRBV18 with TRBJ1-1; D is uncertain. CDR3 length equals 12 residues. The V and J ends lost 3 bases and 4 bases respectively, with 6 bases between them. Germline-derived CDR1 and CDR2 are KGHSH and LQKENI. The CDR3 protein is CASSPVGTEAFF. CDR3 coding DNA: TGTGCCAGCTCACCGGTGGGCACTGAAGCTTTCTTT.

The chain couples TRBV20-1 to TRBJ2-7, with 9 bases aligning to TRBD2. Trimming cost V 0 bases and J 3 bases; bases outside gene matches: 9. This CDR3 spans 16 amino acids. CDR1 and CDR2 (germline): DFQATT, SNEGSKA (reference sequence). The CDR3 DNA reads TGCAGTGCTAGAGATCTCAGACTAGCGGCAAACTACGAGCAGTACTTC. This gives the protein CSARDLRLAANYEQYF.

This clonotype was counted ten times or more. This rearrangement joins TRBV20-1 to TRBJ2-7; 10 bases map to TRBD2. CDR3 length: 16 residues. CDR1 is DFQATT and CDR2 is SNEGSKA in the germline V gene (reference sequence). The V gene end was trimmed by 3 bases and the J gene end by 2 bases; junction bases not matched to a gene: 10. The CDR3 loop reads CSASISRTSGPYEQYF. The CDR3 bases are TGCAGTGCTAGTATATCTCGGACTAGCGGACCCTACGAGCAGTACTTC.

This clonotype came up many times. J is TRBJ2-7 and V is TRBV30; TRBD1 matches 7 bases. The trim removed 3 bases at V and 2 bases at J, leaving 7 bases unmatched. Germline V gene sequence: CDR1 GTSNPN, CDR2 SVGIG (reference sequence). The CDR3 is 14 amino acids. In DNA form, the CDR3 reads TGTGCCTGGAGAACGTTGGGGACAGCCTACGAGCAGTACTTC. Translation gives CAWRTLGTAYEQYF.

The chain combines TRBV7-2 with TRBJ1-1; D remains ambiguous. V lost 1 base to trimming and J lost 8 bases, with 11 bases between them. Germline CDR1 SGHTA, CDR2 FQGNSA. The CDR3 covers 13 residues. The CDR3 reads CASSLERRVEAFF. The CDR3 nucleotides are TGTGCCAGCAGCTTAGAAAGAAGGGTGGAAGCTTTCTTT.

This chain links TRBV6-1 with TRBJ2-7; 8 bases line up with TRBD2. V was pared by 6 bases and J by 3 bases, with 7 bases of the junction left unmatched. Germline values: CDR1 MNHNS, CDR2 SASEGT. The CDR3 extends over 14 amino acids. CDR3 nucleotides: TGTGCCAGCAGCTCCGGGACTAGGGGCTACGAGCAGTACTTC. Its protein product is CASSSGTRGYEQYF.